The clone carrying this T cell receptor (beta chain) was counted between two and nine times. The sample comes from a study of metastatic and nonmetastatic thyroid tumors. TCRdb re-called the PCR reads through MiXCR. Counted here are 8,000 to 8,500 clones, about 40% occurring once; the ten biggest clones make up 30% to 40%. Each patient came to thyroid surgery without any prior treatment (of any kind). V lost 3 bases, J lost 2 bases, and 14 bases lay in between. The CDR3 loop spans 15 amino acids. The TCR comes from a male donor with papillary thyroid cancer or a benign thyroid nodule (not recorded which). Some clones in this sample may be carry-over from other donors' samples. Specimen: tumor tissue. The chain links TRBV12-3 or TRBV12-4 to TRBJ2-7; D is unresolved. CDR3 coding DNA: TGTGCCAGCAGTTTCGGCGTCTTGAGCCCCTACGAGCAGTACTTC. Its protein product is CASSFGVLSPYEQYF.